These T cell receptor beta chains were read from a single sample in a study of T-cell memory formation after mild COVID-19. TCRdb re-called the 5' RACE reads with MiXCR, one entry per CDR3 protein. The sample has about 560,000 distinct CDR3 sequences; approximately 15% are singletons. Sequenced: PBMCs or a T cell subset sorted from them (not recorded which). The receptors come from an adult woman who had mild COVID-19 (a few samples of this study predate the infection). Cell type and time point are not known. Each CDR3 is given without its conserved first and last residue.

TRBV5-1,TRBJ1-5,ASSWGTGDQPQH
TRBV20-1,TRBJ2-1,SARDSARTSGSNEQF
TRBV4-3,TRBJ2-5,ASSQDHGLAGETQY
TRBV20-1,TRBJ2-7,SATKRQGDEQY
TRBV11-3,TRBJ1-2,ASSFTPGRGDGYT
TRBV12-3/TRBV12-4,TRBJ1-1,ASRGQGYPTEAF
TRBV6-2/TRBV6-3,TRBJ1-2,ASSHASDRFYGYT
TRBV20-1,TRBJ2-3,SASGSTDTQY
TRBV20-1,TRBJ2-7,SAKPRGTGGYEQY
TRBV7-9,TRBJ2-7,ASSAGTGGFGSYEQY
TRBV6-5,TRBJ1-1,ASSYHGGWTEAF
TRBV7-2,TRBJ1-1,ASSLALRSPRRGGTEAF
TRBV7-2,TRBJ1-2,ASSLRQEGYGYT
TRBV20-1,TRBJ2-7,SARDESGQGTYEQY
TRBV3-1,TRBJ1-1,ASSQWGRENTEAF
TRBV20-1,TRBJ1-3,SARDGQGPGNTIY
TRBV27,TRBJ2-7,ASSRNDRYRDTYEQY
TRBV4-1,TRBJ1-3,ASSQVFVGGQGGNTIY
TRBV7-6,TRBJ1-1,ASSLASGDWGEAF
TRBV27,TRBJ2-5,ASSPVGDSGEETQY
TRBV4-1,TRBJ2-1,ASSQYRGVGGNEQF
TRBV2,TRBJ2-3,ASSIGTGVSTDTQY
TRBV9,TRBJ2-5,ASSVGLQETQY
TRBV20-1,TRBJ2-2,SARDFIGELF
TRBV12-3/TRBV12-4,TRBJ1-5,ASSLGLGTGPQRFNQPQH
TRBV12-3/TRBV12-4,TRBJ2-1,ASSFSSGGDEQF
TRBV7-2,TRBJ2-1,ASSLATSGSHQF
TRBV4-1,TRBJ1-2,ASISTPLDAGHYGYT
TRBV18,TRBJ1-2,ASSPGSGGNGYT
TRBV3-1,TRBJ1-2,ASSQDGLRTPYGYT
TRBV4-2,TRBJ1-1,ASSKRTGRTEAF
TRBV6-5,TRBJ2-7,ASSTGLGGYEQY
TRBV4-2,TRBJ1-2,ASSQVEGPIYGYT
TRBV5-8,TRBJ2-1,ASSLRGRGLEQF
TRBV9,TRBJ2-5,ASSVGNRVETQY
TRBV12-3/TRBV12-4,TRBJ1-1,ASSPDMRGAF
TRBV7-2,TRBJ1-3,ASSSPGGARGNTIY
TRBV19,TRBJ1-1,ASSRQALNTEAF
TRBV9,TRBJ1-2,ASSKPGQVTVNYGYT
TRBV18,TRBJ2-7,ASSEENYEQY
TRBV7-9,TRBJ2-1,ASAFPPGQTYNEQF
TRBV19,TRBJ2-7,ASSTWGQGAEQY
TRBV12-3/TRBV12-4,TRBJ1-6,ASRPTEGVVSFSPLH
TRBV5-1,TRBJ2-3,ASSPLGGQTSTDTQY
TRBV20-1,TRBJ2-7,SARDPTRQRSYEQY
TRBV12-3/TRBV12-4,TRBJ1-5,ASSYRTPGQITYSNQPQH
TRBV15,TRBJ2-1,ATSNGYNEQF
TRBV12-3/TRBV12-4,TRBJ1-2,ASTLKEGSTGYT
TRBV19,TRBJ1-5,ASSIGATLQDSNQPQH
TRBV2,TRBJ1-2,ASSEGGADRIYGYT
TRBV2,TRBJ2-7,ASSMDTSSYEQY
TRBV4-1,TRBJ2-1,ASSQGRGQGYNEQF